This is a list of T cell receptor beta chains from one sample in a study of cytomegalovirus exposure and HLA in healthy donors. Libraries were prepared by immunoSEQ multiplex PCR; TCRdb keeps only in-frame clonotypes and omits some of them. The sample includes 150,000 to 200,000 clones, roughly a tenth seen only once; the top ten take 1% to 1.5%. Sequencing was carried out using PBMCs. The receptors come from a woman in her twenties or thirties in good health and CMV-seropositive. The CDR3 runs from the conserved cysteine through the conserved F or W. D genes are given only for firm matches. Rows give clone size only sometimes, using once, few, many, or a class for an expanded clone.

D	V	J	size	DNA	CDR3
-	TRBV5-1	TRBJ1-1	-	TGCGCCAGCAGCACGTCGACAGTTAACACTGAAGCTTTCTTT	CASSTSTVNTEAFF
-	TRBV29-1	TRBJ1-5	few	TGCAGCGTTGGAGAGACAGGTCCTCATCAGCCCCAGCATTTT	CSVGETGPHQPQHF
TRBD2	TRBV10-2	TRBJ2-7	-	TGCGCCAGCAGTGATGGGACTAGCGGGAGCTACGAGCAGTACTTC	CASSDGTSGSYEQYF
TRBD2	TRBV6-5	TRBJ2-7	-	TGTGCCAGCAGTTACGGCCCCGCGGGAGGGAGAAACGAGCAGTACTTC	CASSYGPAGGRNEQYF
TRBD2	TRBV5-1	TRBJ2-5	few	TGCGCCAGCAGCTTCATAATTGGACTAGCAGAGATTGAAGAGACCCAGTACTTC	CASSFIIGLAEIEETQYF
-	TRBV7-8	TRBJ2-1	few	TGTGCCAGCAGCCGAGACTCCCTTTACAATGAGCAGTTCTTC	CASSRDSLYNEQFF
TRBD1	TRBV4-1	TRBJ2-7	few	TGCGCCAGCAGCCAAAGCCGGGACAGGGGCGACGAGCAGTACTTC	CASSQSRDRGDEQYF
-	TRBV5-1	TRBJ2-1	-	TGCGCCAGCAGCTTGGTCCCGGGAGCCGCCTACAATGAGCAGTTCTTC	CASSLVPGAAYNEQFF
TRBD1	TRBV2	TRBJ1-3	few	TGTGCCAGCGAACGGACAGGGTCTGGAAACACCATATATTTT	CASERTGSGNTIYF
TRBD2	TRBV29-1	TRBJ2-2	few	TGCAGCGTTGGGACTAGAGGGAGCACCGGGGAGCTGTTTTTT	CSVGTRGSTGELFF
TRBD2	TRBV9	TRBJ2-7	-	TGTGCCAGCAGCGTAGGAGTGGGGACTAGCGGGAGTTACATCTACGAGCAGTACTTC	CASSVGVGTSGSYIYEQYF
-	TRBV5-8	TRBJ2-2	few	TGTGCCAGCAGCTTGGATGCAAGCAACACCGGGGAGCTGTTTTTT	CASSLDASNTGELFF
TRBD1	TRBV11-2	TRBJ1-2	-	TGTGCCAGCAGCTACCTCAGGGGGCAGAGGTATGGCTACACCTTC	CASSYLRGQRYGYTF
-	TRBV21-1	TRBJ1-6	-	TGTGCCAGCAGCGCAGGCCAGGAACAGGGGGGGAATAATTCACCCCTCCACTTT	CASSAGQEQGGNNSPLHF
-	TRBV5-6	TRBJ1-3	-	TGTGCCAGCAGCACCCTTACCGCGTACAGCTCTGGAAACACCATATATTTT	CASSTLTAYSSGNTIYF
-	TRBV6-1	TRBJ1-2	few	TGTGCCAGCAGTGAAAGGGCAGGGGACTATGGCTACACCTTC	CASSERAGDYGYTF
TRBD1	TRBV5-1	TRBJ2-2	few	TGCGCCAGCAGGTCCGGGACAGCGAATACCGGGGAGCTGTTTTTT	CASRSGTANTGELFF
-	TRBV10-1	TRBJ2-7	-	TGCGCCAGCAGTTCTATAGCGGACCCCGGCTCCTACGAGCAGTACTTC	CASSSIADPGSYEQYF
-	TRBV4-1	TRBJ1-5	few	TGCGCCAGCAGCCCTCGGGAACTCAATCAGCCCCAGCATTTT	CASSPRELNQPQHF
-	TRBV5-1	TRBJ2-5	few	TGCGCCAGCAGCTTGGCCGTCTCTAGAGGGGAGACCCAGTACTTC	CASSLAVSRGETQYF
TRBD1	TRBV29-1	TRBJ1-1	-	TGCAGCGTTAACAGGGGGCTCACTGAAGCTTTCTTT	CSVNRGLTEAFF
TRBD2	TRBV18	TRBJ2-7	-	TGTGCCAGCTCATTCGAGCGCGGGAGGCGCTCCTACGAGCAGTACTTC	CASSFERGRRSYEQYF
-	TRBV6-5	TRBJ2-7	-	TGTGCCAGCAGCCCGACAGTCCTATTGACCTACGAGCAGTACTTC	CASSPTVLLTYEQYF
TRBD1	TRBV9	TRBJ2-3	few	TGTGCCAGCAGCGTAGAGACAGGGGGGTACACAGATACGCAGTATTTT	CASSVETGGYTDTQYF
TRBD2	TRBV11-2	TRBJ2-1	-	TGTGCCAGCAGCTTAGTAGCGGGAGGGTTCGATGAGCAGTTCTTC	CASSLVAGGFDEQFF
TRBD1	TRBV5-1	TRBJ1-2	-	TGCGCCAGCAGTCCACAGGGGGCCGGGTATGGCTACACCTTC	CASSPQGAGYGYTF
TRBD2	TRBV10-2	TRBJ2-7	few	TGCGCCAGCAGATGGACTAGCGGGGGAGGCGAGCAGTACTTC	CASRWTSGGGEQYF
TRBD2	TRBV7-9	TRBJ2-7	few	TGTGCCAGCAGCTTAGATTCTCGCGGACTAGCGGTATCCTACGAGCAGTACTTC	CASSLDSRGLAVSYEQYF
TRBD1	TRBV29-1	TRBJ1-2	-	TGCAGCGTGCCCAGTAGGGACAGGGGGCGCATGAACTATGGCTACACCTTC	CSVPSRDRGRMNYGYTF
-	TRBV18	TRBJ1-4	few	TGTGCCAGCTCACGGGGCACAACTAATGAAAAACTGTTTTTT	CASSRGTTNEKLFF
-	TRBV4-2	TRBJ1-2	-	TGTGCCAGCAGCCGCGATTCAGGGGTAGGCGGCTACACCTTC	CASSRDSGVGGYTF
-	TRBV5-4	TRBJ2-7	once	TGTGCCAGCAGCTTGAGGAGAGACGAGCAGTACTTC	CASSLRRDEQYF
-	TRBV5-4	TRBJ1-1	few	TGTGCCAGCAGCCCGGGAGCGCCGAACACTGAAGCTTTCTTT	CASSPGAPNTEAFF
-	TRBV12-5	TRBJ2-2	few	TGTGCTAGTGGTCTCGACTTTACTAACACCGGGGAGCTGTTTTTT	CASGLDFTNTGELFF
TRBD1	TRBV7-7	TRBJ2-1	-	TGTGCCAGCAGCCTGGACAGGGGTTTGTACAATGAGCAGTTCTTC	CASSLDRGLYNEQFF
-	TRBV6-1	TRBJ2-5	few	TGTGCCAGCAGTGAATTGACCAGGGCTGACCAAGAGACCCAGTACTTC	CASSELTRADQETQYF
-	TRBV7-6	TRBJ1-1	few	TGTGCCAGCAGGCCCCCAGGGGTCTCGGGGACTGAAGCTTTCTTT	CASRPPGVSGTEAFF
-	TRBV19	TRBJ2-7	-	TGTGCCAGTAGTATAAGTCGCCGGTCTTATGAAGCCGAGCAGTACTTC	CASSISRRSYEAEQYF
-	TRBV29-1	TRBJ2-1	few	TGCAGCGTTGAGGAGACTACTAGTGAGCAGTTCTTC	CSVEETTSEQFF